The 8 T cell receptor beta chains below were found in one sample sequenced in a study of blood T cell repertoires in COVID-19. TCRdb's table, derived via immunoSEQ multiplex PCR, lists solely in-frame clones and lacks some. The sample lists around 270,000 clones; about 87% were seen once. Material: peripheral blood. Receptor source: a woman aged 45-59 years with acute or convalescent COVID-19.

The V and J genes are TRBV28 and TRBJ1-1, with TRBD1 identical over 11 bases. This CDR3 is built from 15 residues. Germline assignment: CDR1 MDHEN and CDR2 SYDVKM. V was pared by 5 bases and J by 6 bases, with 8 bases of the junction left unmatched. CDR3 region: CASSIRTGGLSEAFF. The CDR3 DNA reads as TGTGCCAGCAGTATCCGGACAGGGGGCTTGTCTGAAGCTTTCTTT.

The chain employs TRBV30 and TRBJ1-2; D remains ambiguous. The CDR3 has 12 residues. V gave up 1 base and J gave up 13 bases, with 16 bases separating them. The V gene's germline CDR1 is GTSNPN and CDR2 SVGIG (reference sequence). CDR3 nucleotide sequence: TGTGCCTGGAGTGCCGCTGGGCGTGGATGCACCTTC. It codes for CAWSAAGRGCTF.

The chain uses TRBV6-1 and TRBJ2-5; the match to TRBD1 covers 7 bases. V was pared by 3 bases and J by 12 bases, with 13 bases of the junction left unmatched. Germline CDR1 is MNHNS and CDR2 is SASEGT. The CDR3 extends over 14 amino acids. The DNA of the CDR3 is TGTGCCAGCAGTGAGATTCTCCCGGGACAGAGAAAGTACTTC. Translation gives CASSEILPGQRKYF.

This chain joins TRBV10-1 and TRBJ2-1; 10 bases are shared with TRBD2. CDR3 size: 17 residues. V was pared by 3 bases and J by 4 bases, with 9 bases of the junction left unmatched. In germline, CDR1 is WNHNN, CDR2 SYGVQD (reference sequence). CDR3 amino acids: CASSETTGTSVYNEQFF. The CDR3 DNA reads TGCGCCAGCAGTGAAACAACCGGGACTAGCGTATACAATGAGCAGTTCTTC.

The rearrangement joins TRBV5-6 to TRBJ2-7; D perhaps matches TRBD2 (6 bases). This CDR3 contains 11 residues. Germline lookup yields CDR1 SGHDT and CDR2 YYEEEE. With 7 bases removed from V and 6 bases from J, the gap between germline ends came to 11 bases. The CDR3 DNA reads as TGTGCCAGCGATGGGGGAGGCGAGCAGTACTTC. Translating it yields CASDGGGEQYF.

V and J are TRBV10-3 and TRBJ1-3; D unresolved. The ends were cut back, 10 bases at V and 0 bases at J, with 7 bases in the middle. The CDR3 sequence is 12 residues long. The germline CDR1 and CDR2 sequences are ENHRY and SYGVKD. This CDR3 is CATTSSGNTIYF. In DNA form, the CDR3 reads TGTGCCACAACAAGCTCTGGAAACACCATATATTTT.

The chain carries TRBV2 and TRBJ1-2, with D possibly matching TRBD1 (5 bases). Germline CDR1 is SNHLY and CDR2 is FYNNEI. V shed 4 bases and J shed 8 bases, with 14 bases lying between them. The CDR3 runs 13 residues. In nucleotides, the CDR3 is TGTGCCAGCAGTGCTGGGGGGGTGTGGGGCTACACCTTC. The encoded protein is CASSAGGVWGYTF.

The chain links TRBV2 to TRBJ2-2, with D possibly matching TRBD2 (5 bases). This CDR3 comprises 13 residues. Trimming stripped 6 bases from V and 7 bases from J, with 12 bases between. Germline V CDR1 and CDR2: SNHLY, FYNNEI. The CDR3 DNA reads TGTGCCAGCAGCAGGTTCGCGGGCGGGGAGCTGTTTTTT. Translating gives CASSRFAGGELFF.